The entry below describes one TCR beta chain. The antigen remains undetermined. CDR3 size: 15 residues. V gave up 2 bases and J gave up 11 bases, with 21 bases separating them. CDR1 is MGHRA and CDR2 is YSYEKL in the germline V gene. This entry belongs to a study of cytomegalovirus exposure and HLA in healthy donors. The study's findings and limits: According to an earlier analysis, most TCR beta V segments yielded productive rearrangements about 90% or about 30% of the time. Trimming of TCR beta V- and J-genes showed a link, identified in a later analysis, to a missense DCLRE1C variant.

PCR primers comprised 60 Vbeta and 13 Jbeta primers. The protocol was immunoSEQ multiplex PCR, while the TCRdb copy is restricted to in-frame clones and leaves out a portion. The table lists 150,000 to 200,000 clones, around 79% of them singletons. The rearrangement joins TRBV4-1 to TRBJ1-1, with D tentatively TRBD1 (6 bases). This sequence originates from a woman aged 50 to 60 in good health and CMV-seronegative. Material: PBMCs. The CDR3 coding sequence is TGCGCCAGCAGCCAATCGACAGGACCTATGCAGGGGGCTTTCTTT. Its protein is CASSQSTGPMQGAFF.